These T cell receptor beta chains were read from a single sample in a study of blood T cell repertoires in COVID-19. The repertoire was sequenced with immunoSEQ multiplex PCR; TCRdb's copy has only in-frame clones and lacks some. The data contain 250,000 to 350,000 clones, approximately 85% of them singletons. The sample was peripheral blood. The receptors derive from a human donor with COVID-19, enrolled during active disease. The donor label of this sample is uncertain. Each CDR3 is given without its conserved first and last residue. Some rows mark clone size as missing; the rest say once, few, many or name a class of expanded clone.

j_call v_call clone_size cdr3_aa
TRBJ1-2 TRBV4-1 . ASSQDLSGGGLNYGYT
TRBJ2-7 TRBV28 few ASSLALAGGPTYEQY
TRBJ2-7 TRBV5-4 few ASSLGAGEGSYEQY
TRBJ1-2 TRBV18 once ASSPGTDKEDT
TRBJ1-2 TRBV5-1 . ASSLGIGENYGYT
TRBJ1-2 TRBV11-2 . ASSFQDRVEST
TRBJ1-2 TRBV9 . ASSRTHGNYGYT
TRBJ1-5 TRBV7-2 . ASSQQARDNNQPQH
TRBJ1-1 TRBV30 few AWRPTAEGQAF
TRBJ2-2 TRBV7-2 once ASSLDSYDTGELF
TRBJ1-3 TRBV6-6 once ASSWAAGNTIY
TRBJ2-3 TRBV7-8 . ASSFRLVSDTQY
TRBJ1-4 TRBV5-4 . ASSAGATNEKLF
TRBJ1-1 TRBV7-2 . ASRVGGSYTEAF
TRBJ2-3 TRBV5-1 . ASSTGLAVGEDTQY
TRBJ2-2 TRBV3-1/TRBV3-2 . ASSQDLGQGGGELF
TRBJ1-2 TRBV25-1 . ASREQGARGGYT
TRBJ2-1 TRBV4-1 . ASSQDWSFVDNEQF
TRBJ1-4 TRBV11-2 . ASSKGALSLNEKLF
TRBJ2-5 TRBV12-5 . ASGMTSGGSETQY
TRBJ1-1 TRBV12-3/TRBV12-4 few ASSLALGEKAF
TRBJ1-2 TRBV28 . ASTGSDRGGYGYT
TRBJ2-5 TRBV14 few ASSVGTFQETQY
TRBJ2-7 TRBV4-1 . ASSQSDRAVYEQY
TRBJ2-1 TRBV28 . ASSPPLAPNEQF
TRBJ2-7 TRBV28 . ASSMTGQGGYEQY
TRBJ2-7 TRBV7-2 . ASSLDRGTYEQY